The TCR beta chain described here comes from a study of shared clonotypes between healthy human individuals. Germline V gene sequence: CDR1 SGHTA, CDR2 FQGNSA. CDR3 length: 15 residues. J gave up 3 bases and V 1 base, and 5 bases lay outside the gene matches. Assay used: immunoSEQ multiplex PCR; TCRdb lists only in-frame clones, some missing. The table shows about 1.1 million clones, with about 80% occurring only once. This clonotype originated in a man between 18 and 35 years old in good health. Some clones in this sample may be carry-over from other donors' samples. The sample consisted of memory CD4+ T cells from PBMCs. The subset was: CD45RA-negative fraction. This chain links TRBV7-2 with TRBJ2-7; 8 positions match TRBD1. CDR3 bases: TGTGCCAGCAGCTTAGGCTGGACAGGGAACTACGAGCAGTACTTC. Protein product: CASSLGWTGNYEQYF.